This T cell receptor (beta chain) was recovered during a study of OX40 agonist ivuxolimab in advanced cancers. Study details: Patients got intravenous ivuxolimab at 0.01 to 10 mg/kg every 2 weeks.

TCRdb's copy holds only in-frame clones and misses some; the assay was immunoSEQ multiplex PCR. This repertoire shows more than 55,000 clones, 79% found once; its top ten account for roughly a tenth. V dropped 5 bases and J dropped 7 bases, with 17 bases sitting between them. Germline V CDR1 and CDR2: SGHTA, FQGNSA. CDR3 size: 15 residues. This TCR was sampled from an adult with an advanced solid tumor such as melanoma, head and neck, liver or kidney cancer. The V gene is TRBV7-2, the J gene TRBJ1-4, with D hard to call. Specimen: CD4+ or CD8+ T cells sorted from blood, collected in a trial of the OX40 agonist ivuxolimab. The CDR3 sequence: CASSRGGHTGEKLFF. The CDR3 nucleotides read TGTGCCAGCAGCAGAGGCGGGCATACGGGTGAAAAACTGTTTTTT.